This is a list of T cell receptor beta chains from one sample in a study of CD8 T cell repertoires and HIV-1 epitope variants. TCRdb keeps only in-frame clones here, not all; method: immunoSEQ multiplex PCR. The sample consists of about 90,000 clones, roughly 80% of them appearing once. Sequencing used uncultured baseline CD8+ T cells from peripheral blood mononuclear cells (PBMCs). The receptors derive from a male donor with HIV. Both conserved end residues are part of each CDR3. The D gene is left open where the match is weak. Clone size, where shown, is once, few, many, or a class for clones that have expanded.

CDR3 protein	CDR3 DNA	J gene	V gene	D gene	clone size
CASSQGRGTEAFF	TGCGCCAGCAGCCAAGGAAGAGGCACTGAAGCTTTCTTT	TRBJ1-1	TRBV4-1	-	many
CASSQRGTDYGYTF	TGTGCCAGCAGTCAACGCGGGACAGACTATGGCTACACCTTC	TRBJ1-2	TRBV27	TRBD1	once
CASSQRTGMVYGYTF	TGTGCCAGCAGTCAAAGGACGGGTATGGTGTATGGCTACACCTTC	TRBJ1-2	TRBV7-2	-	few
CASSPRRIAGTGELFF	TGTGCCAGCAGCCCGAGGAGGATAGCGGGCACCGGGGAGCTGTTTTTT	TRBJ2-2	TRBV4-2	TRBD2	-
CASSIDLTGQGNTIYF	TGTGCCAGTAGTATAGATCTGACAGGGCAAGGAAACACCATATATTTT	TRBJ1-3	TRBV19	TRBD1	-
CSVERMGTAEQYF	TGCAGCGTTGAGCGAATGGGGACAGCCGAGCAGTACTTC	TRBJ2-7	TRBV29-1	TRBD1	-
CASSPLGGSDTEAFF	TGTGCCAGCAGTCCCCTGGGGGGTAGTGATACTGAAGCTTTCTTT	TRBJ1-1	TRBV25-1	-	-
CASSSQQGLNTEAFF	TGTGCCAGCAGCTCCCAACAGGGTTTGAACACTGAAGCTTTCTTT	TRBJ1-1	TRBV14	-	-
CASSFRDSPYEQYF	TGTGCCAGCAGTTTCCGGGACAGTCCCTACGAGCAGTACTTC	TRBJ2-7	TRBV6-5	TRBD1	-
CASSFWTGSISYEQYF	TGTGCCAGCAGCTTTTGGACAGGGAGTATCTCCTACGAGCAGTACTTC	TRBJ2-7	TRBV5-5	TRBD1	-
CSVDGTSRIQTQYF	TGCAGCGTTGACGGGACTAGCAGGATACAGACCCAGTACTTC	TRBJ2-5	TRBV29-1	TRBD2	-
CASRYRDGYNYSSYNEQFF	TGTGCAAGTCGCTACCGGGACGGATATAATTATAGCTCCTACAATGAGCAGTTCTTC	TRBJ2-1	TRBV12-2	-	-
CASSYSRPGYGYTF	TGTGCCAGCAGTTACTCTCGACCGGGCTATGGCTACACCTTC	TRBJ1-2	TRBV6-6	-	-
CASSFSSVNQPQHF	TGTGCCAGCAGCTTCTCATCCGTAAATCAGCCCCAGCATTTT	TRBJ1-5	TRBV5-5	-	-
CASTGRDIFTGELFF	TGTGCCAGCACCGGAAGGGACATCTTCACCGGGGAGCTGTTTTTT	TRBJ2-2	TRBV9	-	-
CASSFYRSSYEQYF	TGTGCCAGCAGTTTCTACAGGTCCTCCTACGAGCAGTACTTC	TRBJ2-7	TRBV28	-	-
CASSIELGSTDTQYF	TGTGCCAGTAGTATAGAACTGGGCAGCACAGATACGCAGTATTTT	TRBJ2-3	TRBV19	-	-
CASSQDWAGSRGEQYF	TGCGCCAGCAGCCAAGATTGGGCGGGAAGCCGTGGCGAGCAGTACTTC	TRBJ2-7	TRBV4-3	-	once
CASSPYRGGEQYF	TGTGCCAGCAGTCCCTACAGAGGCGGGGAGCAGTACTTC	TRBJ2-7	TRBV6-5	-	many
CASKWQGGNQPQHF	TGTGCCAGCAAGTGGCAGGGTGGCAATCAGCCCCAGCATTTT	TRBJ1-5	TRBV2	-	few
CASSTGTGKLRQYF	TGTGCCAGCAGCACCGGGACAGGGAAGTTGAGACAGTACTTC	TRBJ2-7	TRBV7-2	TRBD1	-
CASSKSNTGELFF	TGTGCCAGCAGTAAGTCGAACACCGGGGAGCTGTTTTTT	TRBJ2-2	TRBV6-4	-	-
CASSFGTATYEQYF	TGTGCCAGCAGCTTCGGGACAGCAACCTACGAGCAGTACTTC	TRBJ2-7	TRBV7-8	TRBD1	-
CARSSNKTGNTIYF	TGTGCCAGAAGCTCGAACAAGACTGGAAACACCATATATTTT	TRBJ1-3	TRBV5-3	-	-
CASSRRGPSEKLFF	TGTGCCAGCAGTCGCAGGGGGCCAAGCGAAAAACTGTTTTTT	TRBJ1-4	TRBV2	TRBD1	once
CAWTGQGGSPLHF	TGTGCCTGGACGGGACAGGGAGGATCACCCCTCCACTTT	TRBJ1-6	TRBV30	TRBD1	-
CASSPLGGTRSPLHF	TGTGCCAGCAGTCCCCTGGGGGGAACGCGCTCACCCCTCCACTTT	TRBJ1-6	TRBV28	-	-
CASGIGAFF	TGTGCGTCAGGTATCGGCGCTTTCTTT	TRBJ1-1	TRBV30	-	few
CASSYSLGTNEKLFF	TGTGCCAGCAGTTACTCATTGGGAACTAATGAAAAACTGTTTTTT	TRBJ1-4	TRBV6-5	-	-
CASSVLGGTEAFF	TGTGCCAGCAGCGTTTTAGGGGGGACTGAAGCTTTCTTT	TRBJ1-1	TRBV9	-	-
CASSSTGGQGSYEQYF	TGCGCCAGCAGCTCGACCGGAGGACAGGGGTCCTACGAGCAGTACTTC	TRBJ2-7	TRBV5-1	TRBD1	-
CAISEGRDNEQFF	TGTGCCATCAGTGAGGGCAGGGACAATGAGCAGTTCTTC	TRBJ2-1	TRBV10-3	-	few
CATAYRWGAPDEAFF	TGTGCCACAGCCTACAGGTGGGGGGCCCCTGATGAAGCTTTCTTT	TRBJ1-1	TRBV27	-	-
CASSGRYRRNYGYTF	TGTGCCAGCAGTGGTCGGTATAGGAGGAACTATGGCTACACCTTC	TRBJ1-2	TRBV25-1	-	-
CASSFGGPVDTQYF	TGTGCCAGCAGTTTCGGGGGGCCGGTAGATACGCAGTATTTT	TRBJ2-3	TRBV27	-	-
CASSLGGANTEAFF	TGTGCCAGCAGCTTAGGCGGCGCCAACACTGAAGCTTTCTTT	TRBJ1-1	TRBV7-9	-	-
CASLKDRGRGSYQETQYF	TGTGCCAGCTTAAAGGACAGGGGAAGAGGGTCCTACCAAGAGACCCAGTACTTC	TRBJ2-5	TRBV18	TRBD1	-
CASTEGGFNQPQHF	TGTGCCAGCACGGAGGGGGGATTCAATCAGCCCCAGCATTTT	TRBJ1-5	TRBV28	-	-
CASEGDGYTF	TGTGCCAGCGAGGGGGATGGCTACACCTTC	TRBJ1-2	TRBV2	-	-
CATTGPSRFAKDTQYF	TGTGCCACTACAGGGCCTAGCCGGTTTGCGAAAGATACGCAGTATTTT	TRBJ2-3	TRBV15	-	-
CASSSYYYQPQHF	TGTGCCAGCAGCTCGTACTACTATCAGCCCCAGCATTTT	TRBJ1-5	TRBV7-2	-	few
CASGRPGQGQETQYF	TGTGCCAGCGGCAGACCCGGACAGGGGCAAGAGACCCAGTACTTC	TRBJ2-5	TRBV5-4	TRBD1	-
CASSLAGVVYNEQFF	TGTGCCAGCAGCCTAGCGGGAGTGGTTTACAATGAGCAGTTCTTC	TRBJ2-1	TRBV5-6	TRBD2	once
CASSYPRGETNEKLFF	TGTGCCAGCAGCTACCCCCGGGGGGAGACTAATGAAAAACTGTTTTTT	TRBJ1-4	TRBV5-6	-	-
CASSNRPEAGRGTDTQYF	TGTGCCAGCAGCAACAGACCCGAAGCGGGGAGGGGGACAGATACGCAGTATTTT	TRBJ2-3	TRBV5-8	-	-